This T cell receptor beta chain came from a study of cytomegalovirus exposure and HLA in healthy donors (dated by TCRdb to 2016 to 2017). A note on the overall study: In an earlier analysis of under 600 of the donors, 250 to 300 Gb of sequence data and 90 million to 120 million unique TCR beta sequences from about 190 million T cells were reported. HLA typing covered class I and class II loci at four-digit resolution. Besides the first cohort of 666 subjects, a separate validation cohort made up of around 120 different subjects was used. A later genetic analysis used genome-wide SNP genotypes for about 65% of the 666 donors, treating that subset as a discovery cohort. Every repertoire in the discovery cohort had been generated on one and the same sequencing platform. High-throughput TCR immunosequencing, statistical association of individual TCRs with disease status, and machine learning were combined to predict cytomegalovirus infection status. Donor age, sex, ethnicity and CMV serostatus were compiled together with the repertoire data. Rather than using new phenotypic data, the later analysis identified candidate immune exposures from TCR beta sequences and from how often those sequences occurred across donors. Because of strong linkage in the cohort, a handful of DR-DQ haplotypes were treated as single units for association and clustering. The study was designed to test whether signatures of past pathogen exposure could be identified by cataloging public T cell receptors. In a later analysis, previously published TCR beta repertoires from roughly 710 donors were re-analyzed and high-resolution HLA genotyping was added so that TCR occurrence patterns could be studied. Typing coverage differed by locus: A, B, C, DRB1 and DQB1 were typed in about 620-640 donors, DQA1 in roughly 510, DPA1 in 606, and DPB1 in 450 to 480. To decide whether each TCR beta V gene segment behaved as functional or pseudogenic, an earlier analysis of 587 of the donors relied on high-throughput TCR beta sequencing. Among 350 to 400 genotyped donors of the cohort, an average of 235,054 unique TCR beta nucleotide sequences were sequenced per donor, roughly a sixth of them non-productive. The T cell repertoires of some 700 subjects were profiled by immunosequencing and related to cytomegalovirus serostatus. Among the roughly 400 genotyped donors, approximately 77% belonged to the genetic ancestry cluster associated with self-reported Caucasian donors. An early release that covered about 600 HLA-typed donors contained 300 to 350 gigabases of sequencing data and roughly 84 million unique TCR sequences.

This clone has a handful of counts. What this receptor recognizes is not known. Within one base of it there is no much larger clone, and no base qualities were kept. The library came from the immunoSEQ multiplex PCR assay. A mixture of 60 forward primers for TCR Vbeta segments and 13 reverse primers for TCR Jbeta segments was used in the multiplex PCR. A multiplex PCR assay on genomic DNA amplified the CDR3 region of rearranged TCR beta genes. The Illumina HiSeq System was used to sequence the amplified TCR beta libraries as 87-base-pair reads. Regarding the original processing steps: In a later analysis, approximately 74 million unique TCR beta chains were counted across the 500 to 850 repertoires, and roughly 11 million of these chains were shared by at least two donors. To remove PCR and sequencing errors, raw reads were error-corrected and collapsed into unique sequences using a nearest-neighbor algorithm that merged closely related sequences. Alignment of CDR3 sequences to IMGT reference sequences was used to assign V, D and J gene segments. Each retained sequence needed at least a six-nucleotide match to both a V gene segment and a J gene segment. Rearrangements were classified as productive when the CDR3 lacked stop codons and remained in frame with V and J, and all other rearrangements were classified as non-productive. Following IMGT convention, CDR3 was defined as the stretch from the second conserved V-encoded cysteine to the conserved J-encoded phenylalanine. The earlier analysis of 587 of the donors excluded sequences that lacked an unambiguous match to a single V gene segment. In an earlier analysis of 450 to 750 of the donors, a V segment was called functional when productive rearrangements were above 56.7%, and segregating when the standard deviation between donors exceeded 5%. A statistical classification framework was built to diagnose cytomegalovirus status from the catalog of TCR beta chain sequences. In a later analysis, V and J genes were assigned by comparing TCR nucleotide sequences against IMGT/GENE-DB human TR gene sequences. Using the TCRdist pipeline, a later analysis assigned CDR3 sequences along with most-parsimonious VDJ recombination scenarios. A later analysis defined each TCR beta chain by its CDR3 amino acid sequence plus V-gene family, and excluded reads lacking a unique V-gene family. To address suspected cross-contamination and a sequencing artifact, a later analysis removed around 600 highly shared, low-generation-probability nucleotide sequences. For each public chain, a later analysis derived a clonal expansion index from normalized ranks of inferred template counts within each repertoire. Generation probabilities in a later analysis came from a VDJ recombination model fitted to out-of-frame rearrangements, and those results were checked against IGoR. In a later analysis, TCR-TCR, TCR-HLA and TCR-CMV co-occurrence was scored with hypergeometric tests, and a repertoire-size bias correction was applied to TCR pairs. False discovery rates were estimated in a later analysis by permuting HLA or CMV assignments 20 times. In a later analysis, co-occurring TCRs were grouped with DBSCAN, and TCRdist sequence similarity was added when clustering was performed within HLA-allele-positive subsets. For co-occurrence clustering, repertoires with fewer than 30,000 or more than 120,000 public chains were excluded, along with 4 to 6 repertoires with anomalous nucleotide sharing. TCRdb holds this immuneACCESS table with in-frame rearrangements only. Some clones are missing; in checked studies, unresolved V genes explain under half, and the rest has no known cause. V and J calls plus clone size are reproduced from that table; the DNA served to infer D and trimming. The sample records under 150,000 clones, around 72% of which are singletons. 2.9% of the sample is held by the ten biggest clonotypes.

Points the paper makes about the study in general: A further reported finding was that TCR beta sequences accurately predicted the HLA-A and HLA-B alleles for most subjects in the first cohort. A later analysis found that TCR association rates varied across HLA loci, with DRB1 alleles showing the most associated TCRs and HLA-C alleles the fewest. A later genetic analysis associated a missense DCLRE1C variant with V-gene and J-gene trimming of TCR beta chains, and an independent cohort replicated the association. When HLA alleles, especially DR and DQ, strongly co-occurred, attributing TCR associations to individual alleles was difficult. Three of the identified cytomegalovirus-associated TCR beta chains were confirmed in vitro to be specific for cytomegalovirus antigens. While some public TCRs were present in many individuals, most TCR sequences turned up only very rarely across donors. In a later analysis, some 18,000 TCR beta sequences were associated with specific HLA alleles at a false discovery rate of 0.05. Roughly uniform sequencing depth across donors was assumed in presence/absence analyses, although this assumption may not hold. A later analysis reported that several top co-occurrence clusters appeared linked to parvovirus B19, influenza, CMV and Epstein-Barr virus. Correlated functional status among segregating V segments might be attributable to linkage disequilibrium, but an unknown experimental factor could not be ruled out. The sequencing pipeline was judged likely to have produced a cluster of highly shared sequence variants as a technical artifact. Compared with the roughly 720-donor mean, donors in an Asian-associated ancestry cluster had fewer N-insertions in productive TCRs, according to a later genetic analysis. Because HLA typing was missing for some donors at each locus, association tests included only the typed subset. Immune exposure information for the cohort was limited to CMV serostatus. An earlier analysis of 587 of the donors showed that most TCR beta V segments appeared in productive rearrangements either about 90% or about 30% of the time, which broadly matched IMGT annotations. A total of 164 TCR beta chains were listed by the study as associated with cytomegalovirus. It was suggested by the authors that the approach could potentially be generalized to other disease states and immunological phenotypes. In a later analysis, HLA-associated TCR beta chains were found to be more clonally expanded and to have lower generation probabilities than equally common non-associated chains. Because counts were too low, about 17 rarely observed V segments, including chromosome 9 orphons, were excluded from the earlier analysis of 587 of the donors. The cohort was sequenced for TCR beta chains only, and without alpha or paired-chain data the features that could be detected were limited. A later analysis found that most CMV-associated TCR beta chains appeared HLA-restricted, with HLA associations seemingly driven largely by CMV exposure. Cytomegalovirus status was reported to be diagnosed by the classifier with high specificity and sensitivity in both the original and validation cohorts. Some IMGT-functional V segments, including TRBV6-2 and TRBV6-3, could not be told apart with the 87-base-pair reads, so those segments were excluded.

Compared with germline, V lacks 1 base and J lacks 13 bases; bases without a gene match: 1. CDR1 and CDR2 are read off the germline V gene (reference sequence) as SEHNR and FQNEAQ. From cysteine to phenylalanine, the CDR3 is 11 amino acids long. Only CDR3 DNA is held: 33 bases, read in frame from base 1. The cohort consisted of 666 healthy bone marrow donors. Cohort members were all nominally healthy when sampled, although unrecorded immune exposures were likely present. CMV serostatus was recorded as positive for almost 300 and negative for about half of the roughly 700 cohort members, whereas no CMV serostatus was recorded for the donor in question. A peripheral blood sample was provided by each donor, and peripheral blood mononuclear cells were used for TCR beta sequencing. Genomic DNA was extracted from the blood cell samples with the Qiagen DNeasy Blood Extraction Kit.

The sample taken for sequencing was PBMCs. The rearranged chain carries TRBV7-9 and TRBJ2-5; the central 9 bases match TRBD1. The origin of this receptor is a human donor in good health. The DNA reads TGTGCCAGCAGCTTAGGGGACAGGGTGTACTTC. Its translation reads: CASSLGDRVYF.